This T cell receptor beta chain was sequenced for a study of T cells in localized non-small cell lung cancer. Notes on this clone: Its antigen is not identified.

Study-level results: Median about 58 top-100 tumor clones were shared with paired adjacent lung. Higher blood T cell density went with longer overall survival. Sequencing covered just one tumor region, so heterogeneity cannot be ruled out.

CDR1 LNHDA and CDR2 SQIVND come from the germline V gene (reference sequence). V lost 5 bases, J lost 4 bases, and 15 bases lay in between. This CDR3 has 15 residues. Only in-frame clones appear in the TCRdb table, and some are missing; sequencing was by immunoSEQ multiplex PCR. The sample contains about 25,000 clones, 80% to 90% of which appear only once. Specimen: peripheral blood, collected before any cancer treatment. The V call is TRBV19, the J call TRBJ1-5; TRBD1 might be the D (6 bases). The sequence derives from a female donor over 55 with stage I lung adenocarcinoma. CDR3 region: CASSYGWQGNQPQHF. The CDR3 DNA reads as TGTGCCAGTAGTTACGGGTGGCAGGGGAATCAGCCCCAGCATTTT.